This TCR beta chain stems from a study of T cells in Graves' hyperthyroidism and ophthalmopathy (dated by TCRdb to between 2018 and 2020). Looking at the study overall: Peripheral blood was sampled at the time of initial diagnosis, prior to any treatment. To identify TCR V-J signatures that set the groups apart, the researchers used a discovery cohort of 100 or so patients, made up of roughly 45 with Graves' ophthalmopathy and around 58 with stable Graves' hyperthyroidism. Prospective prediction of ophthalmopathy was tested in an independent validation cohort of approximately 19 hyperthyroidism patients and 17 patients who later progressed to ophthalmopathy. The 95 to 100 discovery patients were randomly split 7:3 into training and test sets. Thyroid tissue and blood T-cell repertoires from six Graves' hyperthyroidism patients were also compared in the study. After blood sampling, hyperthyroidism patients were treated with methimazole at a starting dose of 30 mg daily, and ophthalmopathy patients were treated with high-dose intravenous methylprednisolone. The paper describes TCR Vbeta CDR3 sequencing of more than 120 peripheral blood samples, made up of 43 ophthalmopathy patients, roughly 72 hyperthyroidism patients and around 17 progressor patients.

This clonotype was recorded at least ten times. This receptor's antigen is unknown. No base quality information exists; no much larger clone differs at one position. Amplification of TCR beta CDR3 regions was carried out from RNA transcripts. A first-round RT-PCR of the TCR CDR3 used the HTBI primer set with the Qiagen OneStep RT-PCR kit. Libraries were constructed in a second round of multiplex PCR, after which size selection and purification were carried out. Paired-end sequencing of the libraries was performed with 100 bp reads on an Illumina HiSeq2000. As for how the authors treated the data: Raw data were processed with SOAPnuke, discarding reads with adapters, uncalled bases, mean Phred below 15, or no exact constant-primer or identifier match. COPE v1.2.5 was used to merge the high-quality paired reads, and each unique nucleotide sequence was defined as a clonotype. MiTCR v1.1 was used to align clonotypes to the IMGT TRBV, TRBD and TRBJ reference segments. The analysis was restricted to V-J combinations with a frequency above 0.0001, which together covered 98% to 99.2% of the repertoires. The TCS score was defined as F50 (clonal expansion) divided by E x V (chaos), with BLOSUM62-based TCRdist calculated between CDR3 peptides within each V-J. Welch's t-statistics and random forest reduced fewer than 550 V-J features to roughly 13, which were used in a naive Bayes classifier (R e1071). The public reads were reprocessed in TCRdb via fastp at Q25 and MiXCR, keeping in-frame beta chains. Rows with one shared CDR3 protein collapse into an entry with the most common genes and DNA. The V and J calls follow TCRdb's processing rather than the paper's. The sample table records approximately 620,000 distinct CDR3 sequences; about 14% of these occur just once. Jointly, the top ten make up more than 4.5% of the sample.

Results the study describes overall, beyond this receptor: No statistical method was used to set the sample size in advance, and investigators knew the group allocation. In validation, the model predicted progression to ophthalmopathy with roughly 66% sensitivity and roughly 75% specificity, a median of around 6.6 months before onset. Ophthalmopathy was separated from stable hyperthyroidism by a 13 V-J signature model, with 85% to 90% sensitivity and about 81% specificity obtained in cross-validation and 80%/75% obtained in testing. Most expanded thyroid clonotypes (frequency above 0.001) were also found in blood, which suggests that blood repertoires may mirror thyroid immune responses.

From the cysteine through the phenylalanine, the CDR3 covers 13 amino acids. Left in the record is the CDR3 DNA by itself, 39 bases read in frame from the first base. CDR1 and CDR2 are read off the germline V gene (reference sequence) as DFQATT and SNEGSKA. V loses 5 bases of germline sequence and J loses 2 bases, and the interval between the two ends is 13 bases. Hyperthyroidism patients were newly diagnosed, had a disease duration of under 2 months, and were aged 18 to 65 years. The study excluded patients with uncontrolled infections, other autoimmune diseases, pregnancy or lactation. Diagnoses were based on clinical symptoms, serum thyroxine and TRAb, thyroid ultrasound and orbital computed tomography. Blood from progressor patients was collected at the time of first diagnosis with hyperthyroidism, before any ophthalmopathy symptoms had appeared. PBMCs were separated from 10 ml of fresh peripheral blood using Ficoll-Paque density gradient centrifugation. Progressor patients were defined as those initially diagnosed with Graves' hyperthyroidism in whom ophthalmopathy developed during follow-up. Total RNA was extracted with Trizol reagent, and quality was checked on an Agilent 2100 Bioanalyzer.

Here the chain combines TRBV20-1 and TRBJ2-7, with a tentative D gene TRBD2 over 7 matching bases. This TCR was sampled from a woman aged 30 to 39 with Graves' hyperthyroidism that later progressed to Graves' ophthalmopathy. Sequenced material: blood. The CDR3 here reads CSAWGGGPYEQYF. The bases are TGCAGTGCTTGGGGCGGGGGCCCCTACGAGCAGTACTTC.